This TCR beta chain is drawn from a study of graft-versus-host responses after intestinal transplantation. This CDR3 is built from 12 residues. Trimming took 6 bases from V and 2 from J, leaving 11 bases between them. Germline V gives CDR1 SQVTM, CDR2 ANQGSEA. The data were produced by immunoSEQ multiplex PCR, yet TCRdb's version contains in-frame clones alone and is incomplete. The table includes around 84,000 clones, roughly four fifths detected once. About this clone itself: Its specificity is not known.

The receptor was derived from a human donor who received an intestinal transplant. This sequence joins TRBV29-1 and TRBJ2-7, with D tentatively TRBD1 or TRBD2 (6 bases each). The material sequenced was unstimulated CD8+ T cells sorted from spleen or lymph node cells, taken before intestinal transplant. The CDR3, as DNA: TGCAGCGTCACTAGGGGGGCCTACGAGCAGTACTTC. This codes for CSVTRGAYEQYF.